A selection of T cell receptor beta chains follows, all from one sample in a study of blood T cell repertoires in COVID-19. This table comes from immunoSEQ multiplex PCR, and its TCRdb copy is limited to in-frame clones, with some not included. This sample has 150,000 to 200,000 clones; about 72% occur once, and the top ten carry around a sixth. The sequenced material came from PBMCs or T cells enriched from blood (not recorded which). These receptors all stem from a woman between 50 and 59 years old who had recovered from COVID-19. Each CDR3 is given with its conserved first and last residue. Fields, in order: J gene, V gene, CDR3 protein.

TRBJ1-4	TRBV19	CASRGQRTATNEKLFF
TRBJ2-1	TRBV4-2	CASSQDEGNEQFF
TRBJ2-7	TRBV9	CASSVSGTRYYEQYF
TRBJ2-7	TRBV24-1	CATSDSHRVGGTSYEQYF
TRBJ1-4	TRBV5-5	CASSTSPRYNEKLFF
TRBJ2-7	TRBV28	CASKDRGSYEQYF
TRBJ2-1	TRBV29-1	CSVEGLAGVRYNEQFF
TRBJ1-2	TRBV6-5	CASSYGSADSNYGYTF
TRBJ2-3	TRBV4-3	CASSQDIAAGSADTQYF
TRBJ2-1	TRBV6-4	CASSDPRIPGQRYNEQFF
TRBJ2-1	TRBV7-9	CASRKGQGNEQFF
TRBJ2-7	TRBV4-1	CASSQPPKGLREQYF
TRBJ1-2	TRBV18	CASSPRGEGYGYTF
TRBJ2-7	TRBV5-8	CASSWTSGVYYEQYF
TRBJ1-2	TRBV29-1	CSVEKGGWGYTF
TRBJ1-1	TRBV11-3	CASSLTGGTEAFF
TRBJ2-1	TRBV12-5	CASGLPGLAGGVEQFF
TRBJ2-1	TRBV7-2	CASSLDLALGDEQFF
TRBJ2-1	TRBV24-1	CATSAMDRIDNEQFF
TRBJ2-2	TRBV2	CASSYKQGTGELFF
TRBJ1-1	TRBV7-2	CASTPGRGMNTEAFF
TRBJ1-1	TRBV19	CASSRPPENTEAFF
TRBJ2-6	TRBV27	CASSAQGGGANVLTF
TRBJ1-2	TRBV6-5	CASIPGHQNYGYTF
TRBJ2-1	TRBV7-6	CASSLSLGAGGSWEQFF
TRBJ2-7	TRBV28	CASRPHSGSEQYF
TRBJ1-2	TRBV29-1	CSGQGGANYGYTF
TRBJ2-7	TRBV28	CASRYGGSSYEQYF
TRBJ2-1	TRBV3-1/TRBV3-2	CASSAGTSGSNEQFF
TRBJ2-3	TRBV9	CASSARGGASHDTQYF
TRBJ2-3	TRBV6-2/TRBV6-3	CASSYPPTGGDTDTQYF
TRBJ1-1	TRBV6-1	CASSEAGTGQTEAFF
TRBJ2-2	TRBV11-2	CASSSRLVRTGELFF
TRBJ1-2	TRBV3-1/TRBV3-2	CASSLWDRTSGYTF
TRBJ1-6	TRBV27	CASSPTGVTYNSPLHF
TRBJ1-4	TRBV6-5	CASSPPGEKLFF
TRBJ2-7	TRBV28	CASSFLRERGTLSYEQYF
TRBJ2-1	TRBV10-1	CASSEGTSGAYNEQFF
TRBJ2-5	TRBV6-5	CASSNRGQETQYF
TRBJ1-5	TRBV27	CASSLSGALKGNQPQHF
TRBJ2-5	TRBV27	CASSSAGGGETQYF
TRBJ1-2	TRBV3-1/TRBV3-2	CASSNRDRESRGYTF
TRBJ2-4	TRBV25-1	CASKRGHRQGDIQYF
TRBJ1-5	TRBV4-1	CASSPVPGGSNQPQHF
TRBJ1-2	TRBV9	CASSVDRGPYGYTF
TRBJ1-6	TRBV5-4	CASSFKAATGVSPLHF
TRBJ2-1	TRBV4-1	CASSRPLAGGVNEQFF
TRBJ2-2	TRBV7-2	CASSLGDRVNPIVGELFF
TRBJ1-1	TRBV6-2/TRBV6-3	CASSWDRGPSEAFF
TRBJ2-5	TRBV7-6	CASSPRVAGGRETQYF
TRBJ2-1	TRBV6-5	CASSRSSYNEQFF
TRBJ2-7	TRBV27	CASSLSKLAIEQYF